This T cell receptor (beta chain) derives from a study of cytomegalovirus exposure and HLA in healthy donors. Findings and caveats of the study: A link between a missense DCLRE1C variant and TCR beta V- and J-gene trimming emerged from a later analysis.

This CDR3 comprises 13 residues. The germline gives CDR1 SNHLY, CDR2 FYNNEI. The V and J ends lost 5 bases and 4 bases, in that order; junction bases with no gene match: 4. This clone was counted a single time. Its antigen is unidentified. The PCR ran on 60 Vbeta and 13 Jbeta primers. In the authors' methods: There were about 80 million unique TCR beta chains by a later count, and some 12 million of them were shared. TCRdb keeps only in-frame clones here, not all; method: immunoSEQ multiplex PCR. The V and J calls and clone size are taken from that table; D and trimming were inferred from the DNA. The repertoire has some 200,000 clones, approximately 79% of them found once; the top ten carry 6.3%.

The clonotype comes from a man in his forties in good health and CMV-seropositive. Specimen: PBMCs. The chain combines TRBV2 with TRBJ2-5, with TRBD1 matching over 7 bases. CDR3 nucleotide sequence: TGTGCCAGCAGTTCGACAGGGTTAGAGACCCAGTACTTC. The encoded protein is CASSSTGLETQYF.